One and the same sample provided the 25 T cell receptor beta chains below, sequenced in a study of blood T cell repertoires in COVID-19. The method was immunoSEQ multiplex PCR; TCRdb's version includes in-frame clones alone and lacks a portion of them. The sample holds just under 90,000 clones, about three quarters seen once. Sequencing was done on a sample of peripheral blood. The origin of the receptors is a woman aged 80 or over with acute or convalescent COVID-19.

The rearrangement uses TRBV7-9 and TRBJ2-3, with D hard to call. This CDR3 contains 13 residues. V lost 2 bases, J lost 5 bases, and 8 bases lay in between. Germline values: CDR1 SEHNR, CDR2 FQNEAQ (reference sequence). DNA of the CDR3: TGTGCCAGCAGCTTATCATCAGGAGATACGCAGTATTTT. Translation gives CASSLSSGDTQYF.

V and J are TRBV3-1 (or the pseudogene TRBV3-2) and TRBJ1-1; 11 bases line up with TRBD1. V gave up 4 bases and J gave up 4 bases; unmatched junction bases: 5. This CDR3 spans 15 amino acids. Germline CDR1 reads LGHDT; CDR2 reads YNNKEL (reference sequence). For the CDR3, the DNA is TGTGCCAGCAGCCGCACCGGACAGGGGGCCACTGAAGCTTTCTTT. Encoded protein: CASSRTGQGATEAFF.

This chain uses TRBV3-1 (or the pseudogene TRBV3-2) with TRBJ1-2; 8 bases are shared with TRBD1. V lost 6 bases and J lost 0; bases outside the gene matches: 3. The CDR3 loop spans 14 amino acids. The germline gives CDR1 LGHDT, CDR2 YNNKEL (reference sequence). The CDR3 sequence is CASSQQGANYGYTF. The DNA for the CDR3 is TGTGCCAGCAGTCAACAGGGGGCTAACTATGGCTACACCTTC.

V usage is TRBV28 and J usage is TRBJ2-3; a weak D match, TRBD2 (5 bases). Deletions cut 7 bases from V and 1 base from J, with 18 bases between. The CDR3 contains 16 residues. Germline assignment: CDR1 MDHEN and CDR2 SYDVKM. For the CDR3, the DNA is TGTGCCAGCACCCCTAGGAGGCTTGGGGGCACAGATACGCAGTATTTT. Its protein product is CASTPRRLGGTDTQYF.

CDR3 residues: CASSLEGAGYNEQFF. The CDR3 DNA reads TGCGCCAGCAGCTTGGAGGGGGCGGGTTACAATGAGCAGTTCTTC. This chain connects TRBV5-1 to TRBJ2-1; 7 bases are shared with TRBD1. Germline values: CDR1 SGHRS, CDR2 YFSETQ. The CDR3 has 15 amino acids. J was trimmed by 4 bases and V by 0 bases; bases with no gene match: 4.

The CDR3 DNA reads TGTGCCAGCAGTTTTCCTAGCGGGGGGATCTCTGGGGCCAACGTCCTGACTTTC. Its translation: CASSFPSGGISGANVLTF. This chain links TRBV6-2 or TRBV6-3 with TRBJ2-6; 11 bases fit TRBD2. CDR1 and CDR2 from the germline V gene are MNHEY and SVGEGT. The CDR3 length is 18 residues. After removal of 4 bases from V and 0 bases from J, the junction contained 5 bases not matched to a gene.

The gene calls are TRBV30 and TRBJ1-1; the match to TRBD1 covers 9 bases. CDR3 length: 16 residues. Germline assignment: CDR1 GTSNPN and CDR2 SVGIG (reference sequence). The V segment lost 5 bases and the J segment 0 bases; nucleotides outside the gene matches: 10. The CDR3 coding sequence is TGTGCCTGGGGGCTAACCTGGACAGGGGTGAACACTGAAGCTTTCTTT. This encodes CAWGLTWTGVNTEAFF.

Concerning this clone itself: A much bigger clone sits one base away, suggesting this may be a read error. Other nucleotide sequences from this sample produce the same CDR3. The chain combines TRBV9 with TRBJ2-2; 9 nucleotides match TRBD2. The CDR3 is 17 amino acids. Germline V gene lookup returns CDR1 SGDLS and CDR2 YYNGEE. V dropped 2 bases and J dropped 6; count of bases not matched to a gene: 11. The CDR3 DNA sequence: TGTGCCAGCAGCGTCGAGGCGGGGGGGCCGGCATCCGGGGAGCTGTTTTTT. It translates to CASSVEAGGPASGELFF.

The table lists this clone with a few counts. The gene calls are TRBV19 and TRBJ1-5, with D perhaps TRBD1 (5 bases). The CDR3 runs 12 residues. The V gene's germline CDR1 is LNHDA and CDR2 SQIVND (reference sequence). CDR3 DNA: TGTGCTACCGAGGCCCAGGGTCAGCCCCAGCATTTT. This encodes CATEAQGQPQHF.

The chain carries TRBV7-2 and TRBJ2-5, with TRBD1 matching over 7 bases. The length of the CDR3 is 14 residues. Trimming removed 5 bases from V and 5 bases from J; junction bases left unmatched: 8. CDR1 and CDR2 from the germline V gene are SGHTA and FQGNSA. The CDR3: CASSRVGGSETQYF. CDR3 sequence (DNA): TGTGCCAGCAGCCGCGTAGGGGGCAGCGAGACCCAGTACTTC.

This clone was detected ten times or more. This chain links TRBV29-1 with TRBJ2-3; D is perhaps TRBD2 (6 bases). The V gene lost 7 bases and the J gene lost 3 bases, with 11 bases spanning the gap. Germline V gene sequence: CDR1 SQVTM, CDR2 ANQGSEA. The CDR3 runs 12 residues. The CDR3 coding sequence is TGCAGCGCTCCTCGGGGGACAGATACGCAGTATTTT. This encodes CSAPRGTDTQYF.

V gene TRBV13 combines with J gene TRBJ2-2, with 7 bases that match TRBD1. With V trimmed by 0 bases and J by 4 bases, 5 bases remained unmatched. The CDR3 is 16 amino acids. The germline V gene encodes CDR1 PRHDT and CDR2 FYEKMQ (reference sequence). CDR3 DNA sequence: TGTGCCAGCAGCTTAGGACTACAGGGGATCACCGGGGAGCTGTTTTTT. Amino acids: CASSLGLQGITGELFF.

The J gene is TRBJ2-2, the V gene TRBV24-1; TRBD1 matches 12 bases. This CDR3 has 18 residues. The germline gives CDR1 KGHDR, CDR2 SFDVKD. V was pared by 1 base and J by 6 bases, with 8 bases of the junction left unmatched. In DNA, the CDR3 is TGTGCCACCAGTGATTTCCTCGGGACAGGGGGCGCGGCCGGGGAGCTGTTTTTT. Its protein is CATSDFLGTGGAAGELFF.

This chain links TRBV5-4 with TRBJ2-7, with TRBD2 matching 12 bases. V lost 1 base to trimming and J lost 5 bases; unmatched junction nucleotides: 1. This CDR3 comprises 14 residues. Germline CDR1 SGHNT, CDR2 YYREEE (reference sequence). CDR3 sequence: CASSLRLAGDEQYF. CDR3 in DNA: TGTGCCAGCAGCTTGAGACTAGCGGGGGACGAGCAGTACTTC.

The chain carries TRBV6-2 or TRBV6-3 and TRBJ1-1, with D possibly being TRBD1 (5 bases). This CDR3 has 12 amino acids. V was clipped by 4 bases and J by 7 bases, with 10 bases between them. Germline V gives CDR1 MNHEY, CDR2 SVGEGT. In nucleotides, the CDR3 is TGTGCCAGCAGTTGGGAAGGGGATGAAGCTTTCTTT. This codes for CASSWEGDEAFF.

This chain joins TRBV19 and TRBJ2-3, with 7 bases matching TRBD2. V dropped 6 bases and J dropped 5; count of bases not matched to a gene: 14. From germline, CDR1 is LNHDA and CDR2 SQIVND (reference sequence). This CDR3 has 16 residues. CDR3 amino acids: CASSPWEGRIRDTQYF. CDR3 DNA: TGTGCCAGTAGCCCATGGGAGGGGAGAATCAGAGATACGCAGTATTTT.

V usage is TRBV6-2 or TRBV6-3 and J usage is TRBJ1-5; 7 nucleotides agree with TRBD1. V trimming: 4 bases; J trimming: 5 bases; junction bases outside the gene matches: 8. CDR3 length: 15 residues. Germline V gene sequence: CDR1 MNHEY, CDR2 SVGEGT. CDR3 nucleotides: TGTGCCAGCAGTTTTACAGGGGCCGGGGATCAGCCCCAGCATTTT. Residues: CASSFTGAGDQPQHF.

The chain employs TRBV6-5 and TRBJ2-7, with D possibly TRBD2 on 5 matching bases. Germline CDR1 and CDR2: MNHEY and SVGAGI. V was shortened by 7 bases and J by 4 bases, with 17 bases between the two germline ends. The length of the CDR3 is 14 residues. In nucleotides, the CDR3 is TGTGCCAGCAAGACGGGAATGTATGTGTACGAGCAGTACTTC. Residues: CASKTGMYVYEQYF.

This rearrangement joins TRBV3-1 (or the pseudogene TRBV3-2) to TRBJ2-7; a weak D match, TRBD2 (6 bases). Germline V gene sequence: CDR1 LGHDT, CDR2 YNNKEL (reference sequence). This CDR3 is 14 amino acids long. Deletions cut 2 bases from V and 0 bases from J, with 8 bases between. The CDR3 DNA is TGTGCCAGCAGCCAACGGGGGAACTCCTACGAGCAGTACTTC. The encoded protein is CASSQRGNSYEQYF.

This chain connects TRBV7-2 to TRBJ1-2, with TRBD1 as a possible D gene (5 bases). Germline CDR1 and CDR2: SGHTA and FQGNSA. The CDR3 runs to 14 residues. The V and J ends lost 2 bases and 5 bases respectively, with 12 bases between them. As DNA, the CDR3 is TGTGCCAGCAGCTTATACGGGGGGGGTTATGGCTACACCTTC. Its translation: CASSLYGGGYGYTF. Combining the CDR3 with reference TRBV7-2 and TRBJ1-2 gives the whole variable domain GAGVSQSPSNKVTEKGKDVELRCDPISGHTALYWYRQSLGQGLEFLIYFQGNSAPDKSGLPSDRFSAERTGGSVSTLTIQRTQQEDSAVYLCASSLYGGGYGYTFGSGTRLTVV.

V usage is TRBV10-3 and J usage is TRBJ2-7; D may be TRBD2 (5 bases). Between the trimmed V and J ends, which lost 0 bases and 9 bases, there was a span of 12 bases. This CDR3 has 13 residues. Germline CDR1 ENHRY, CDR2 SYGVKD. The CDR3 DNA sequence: TGTGCCATCAGTGAGTCGACCGGGGTTGGGCAGTACTTC. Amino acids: CAISESTGVGQYF.

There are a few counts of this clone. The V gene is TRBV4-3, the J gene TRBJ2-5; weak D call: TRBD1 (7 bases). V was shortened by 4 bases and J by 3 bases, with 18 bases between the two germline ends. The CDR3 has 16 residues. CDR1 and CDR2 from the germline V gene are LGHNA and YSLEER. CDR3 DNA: TGCGCCAGCAGCCCCTCGCCAGGGGGAGGAGAAGAGACCCAGTACTTC. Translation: CASSPSPGGGEETQYF.

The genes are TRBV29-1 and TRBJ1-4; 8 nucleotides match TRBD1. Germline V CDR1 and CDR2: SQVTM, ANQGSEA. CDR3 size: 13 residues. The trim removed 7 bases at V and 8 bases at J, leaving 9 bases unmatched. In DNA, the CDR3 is TGCAGCGCTGGGGAGGGGACAGGAGAAAAACTGTTTTTT. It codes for CSAGEGTGEKLFF. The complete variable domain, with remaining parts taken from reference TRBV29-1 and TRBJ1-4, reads SAVISQKPSRDICQRGTSLTIQCQVDSQVTMMFWYRQQPGQSLTLIATANQGSEATYESGFVIDKFPISRPNLTFSTLTVSNMSPEDSSIYLCSAGEGTGEKLFFGSGTQLSVL.

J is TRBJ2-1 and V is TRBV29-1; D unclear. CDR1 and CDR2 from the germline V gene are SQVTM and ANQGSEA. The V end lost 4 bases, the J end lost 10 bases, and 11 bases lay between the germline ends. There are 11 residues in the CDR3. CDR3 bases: TGCAGCGTTGCGATCTTACAGGAGCAGTTCTTC. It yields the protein CSVAILQEQFF.

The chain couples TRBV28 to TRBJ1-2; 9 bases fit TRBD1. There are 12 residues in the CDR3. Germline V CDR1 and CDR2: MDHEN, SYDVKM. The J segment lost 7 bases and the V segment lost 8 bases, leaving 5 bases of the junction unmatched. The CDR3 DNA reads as TGTGCCAGCGGCTGGACAGGGGCTGGCTACACCTTC. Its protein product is CASGWTGAGYTF.